Presented here are 17 T cell receptor beta chains from one specimen sequenced in a study of graft-versus-host responses after intestinal transplantation. Graft material was processed, releasing intraepithelial and lamina propria lymphocytes. Produced via immunoSEQ multiplex PCR; TCRdb's table is partial and in-frame only. The table shows about 7,400 clones, with around 68% occurring only once. The sample was ileum tissue, taken less than 60 days after transplant. Receptors originate from a human patient who received an intestinal transplant, so some T cells may come from the graft donor.

The rearrangement links TRBV27 to TRBJ2-1; 15 nucleotides agree with TRBD2. Germline V gene lookup returns CDR1 MNHEY and CDR2 SMNVEV (reference sequence). This CDR3 has 15 amino acids. The J segment lost 7 bases and the V segment lost 5 bases, leaving 3 bases of the junction unmatched. In nucleotides, the CDR3 is TGTGCCAGCAGTGCCGGGACTAGCGGGGGGAATGAGCAGTTCTTC. Its protein is CASSAGTSGGNEQFF.

The chain links TRBV5-5 to TRBJ1-2; weak D call: TRBD1 (5 bases). Trimming pared 0 bases from V and 4 bases from J, leaving 13 bases between. Germline loops: CDR1 SGHKS, CDR2 YYEKEE (reference sequence). The CDR3 runs to 15 residues. CDR3 sequence reads: CASSLDVTEVYGYTF. The CDR3 nucleotides are TGTGCCAGCAGCTTGGATGTGACAGAGGTCTATGGCTACACCTTC.

V gene TRBV4-3 combines with J gene TRBJ2-1; 7 bases align to TRBD2. The J segment lost 2 bases and the V segment lost 0 bases, leaving 4 bases of the junction unmatched. CDR3 length equals 16 residues. CDR1 and CDR2 from the germline V gene are LGHNA and YSLEER. CDR3 sequence (DNA): TGCGCCAGCAGCCAAGATCCAGCGGGGACCTACAATGAGCAGTTCTTC. Amino acid sequence: CASSQDPAGTYNEQFF.

The chain is built from TRBV28 and TRBJ1-1; TRBD1 aligns across 7 bases. Germline V CDR1 and CDR2: MDHEN, SYDVKM. V shed 6 bases, J shed 3 bases, and the junction held 10 bases outside the gene matches. The CDR3 has 15 residues. CDR3 nucleotide sequence: TGTGCCAGCAGATCCGACAGGGAGGAATACACTGAAGCTTTCTTT. Its translation: CASRSDREEYTEAFF.

This rearrangement joins TRBV7-9 to TRBJ2-3; D remains ambiguous. Germline CDR1 is SEHNR and CDR2 is FQNEAQ (reference sequence). This CDR3 has 16 amino acids. Trimming took off 0 bases at V and 4 bases at J, with 14 bases between the two ends. The CDR3 DNA is TGTGCCAGCAGCTTAGCGCTCAGGAATCCGGCAGATACGCAGTATTTT. This encodes CASSLALRNPADTQYF.

The chain has TRBV5-1 and TRBJ1-4; the D is unclear. Germline CDR1 SGHRS, CDR2 YFSETQ. V lost 0 bases, J lost 0 bases, and 3 bases lay in between. The CDR3 spans 14 residues. CDR3 in DNA: TGCGCCAGCAGCTTGGACACAACTAATGAAAAACTGTTTTTT. This sequence encodes CASSLDTTNEKLFF. Variable domain in full (rest from reference TRBV5-1 and TRBJ1-4): KAGVTQTPRYLIKTRGQQVTLSCSPISGHRSVSWYQQTPGQGLQFLFEYFSETQRNKGNFPGRFSGRQFSNSRSEMNVSTLELGDSALYLCASSLDTTNEKLFFGSGTQLSVL.

The rearrangement joins TRBV11-2 to TRBJ2-7; D is undetermined. Trimming removed 7 bases from V and 3 bases from J, with 7 bases in between. CDR1 SGHAT and CDR2 FQNNGV come from the germline V gene. CDR3 length: 11 amino acids. The CDR3 nucleotides are TGTGCCAGCAATAGGAACTACGAGCAGTACGTC. Amino acid sequence: CASNRNYEQYV.

In nucleotides, the CDR3 is TGTGCCATCATAAGGGAGAGGAACACTGAAGCTTTCTTT. Protein sequence: CAIIRERNTEAFF. This chain uses TRBV2 with TRBJ1-1; D not resolved. The ends were cut back, 10 bases at V and 1 base at J, with 13 bases in the middle. The CDR3 is 13 residues long. Looked up from germline, CDR1 is SNHLY and CDR2 is FYNNEI.

This clone was observed a handful of times. This may stem from a read error, because a much larger clone lies one nucleotide away. V usage is TRBV7-9 and J usage is TRBJ1-1; a weak D match, TRBD1 (6 bases). The germline V gene has CDR1 SEHNR and CDR2 FQNEAQ (reference sequence). The CDR3 covers 13 residues. V dropped 6 bases and J dropped 1 base, with 9 bases sitting between them. CDR3 region: CASRSTGNTEAFF. The CDR3 region has the DNA TGTGCCAGCAGATCGACAGGGAACACTGAAGCTTTCTTT. Full variable domain (outside the CDR3, taken from reference TRBV7-9 and TRBJ1-1): DTGVSQNPRHKITKRGQNVTFRCDPISEHNRLYWYRQTLGQGPEFLTYFQNEAQLEKSRLLSDRFSAERPKGSFSTLEIQRTEQGDSAMYLCASRSTGNTEAFFGQGTRLTVV.

The chain is built from TRBV9 and TRBJ1-3; weak D call: TRBD1 (6 bases). Trimming left V 1 base short and J 0 bases short, with 11 bases between. CDR1 and CDR2 from the germline V gene are SGDLS and YYNGEE. The CDR3 covers 16 residues. The CDR3 DNA is TGTGCCAGCAGCGTATATCCGGACAGCTCTGGAAACACCATATATTTT. Translated: CASSVYPDSSGNTIYF. The whole variable domain, filled in from reference TRBV9 and TRBJ1-3, reads DSGVTQTPKHLITATGQRVTLRCSPRSGDLSVYWYQQSLDQGLQFLIQYYNGEERAKGNILERFSAQQFPDLHSELNLSSLELGDSALYFCASSVYPDSSGNTIYFGEGSWLTVV.

V is TRBV5-6 and J is TRBJ1-3; possibly TRBD1 for D (6 bases). The CDR3 totals 17 residues. Germline V gene lookup returns CDR1 SGHDT and CDR2 YYEEEE. V lost 4 bases and J lost 0, with 17 bases in between. The CDR3 coding sequence is TGTGCCAGCAGCCAAACCCGGGACATCTTCTCTGGAAACACCATATATTTT. This codes for CASSQTRDIFSGNTIYF.

This clone counts as medium-sized. The chain joins TRBV10-3 to TRBJ2-3; maybe TRBD2 (5 bases). CDR1 ENHRY and CDR2 SYGVKD come from the germline V gene. With 1 base removed from V and 8 bases from J, the gap between germline ends came to 16 bases. The CDR3 length is 15 residues. CDR3 region: CAISELTPTAGTQYF. The DNA of the CDR3 is TGTGCCATCAGTGAGTTGACCCCCACGGCGGGTACGCAGTATTTT.

Here the CDR3 reads CAIRSTGTAEAFF. CDR3 in DNA: TGTGCCATCAGATCGACAGGGACCGCTGAAGCTTTCTTT. This rearrangement joins TRBV10-3 to TRBJ1-1; 7 positions agree with TRBD1. There are 13 residues in the CDR3. Germline V lookup: CDR1 ENHRY, CDR2 SYGVKD. J lost 6 bases, V lost 6 bases, and 7 bases had no gene match.

The chain employs TRBV5-1 and TRBJ1-5; 7 nucleotides line up with TRBD1. CDR1 SGHRS and CDR2 YFSETQ come from the germline V gene. CDR3 size: 15 residues. V gave up 4 bases and J gave up 2 bases; unmatched junction bases: 6. Written as DNA, the CDR3 is TGCGCCAGCAGCCCTCGGGACAGAGGCAATCAGCCCCAGCATTTT. It translates to CASSPRDRGNQPQHF.

This chain joins TRBV6-5 and TRBJ1-1; 7 positions match TRBD1. Trimming removed 2 bases from V and 1 base from J; junction bases left unmatched: 4. The germline V gene encodes CDR1 MNHEY and CDR2 SVGAGI. The CDR3 is 15 amino acids. The CDR3 protein is CASSYAGTANTEAFF. CDR3 in DNA: TGTGCCAGCAGTTACGCCGGGACAGCGAACACTGAAGCTTTCTTT.

The table lists this clone with a few counts. The chain has TRBV19 and TRBJ2-5, with TRBD1 matching 7 bases. From germline, CDR1 is LNHDA and CDR2 SQIVND (reference sequence). The ends lost 5 bases at V and 3 bases at J; junction bases unmatched: 9. CDR3 length equals 15 residues. CDR3 sequence (DNA): TGTGCCAGTAGTTCGCTAGGACAGGCTGAAGAGACCCAGTACTTC. The encoded protein is CASSSLGQAEETQYF.

This clone is deemed medium-sized. The chain has TRBV6-1 and TRBJ2-7; the match to TRBD1 covers 8 bases. Germline values: CDR1 MNHNS, CDR2 SASEGT. J was trimmed by 4 bases and V by 6 bases; bases with no gene match: 8. The CDR3 has 14 amino acids. CDR3: CASRKPGQVYEQYV. CDR3 sequence (DNA): TGTGCCAGCAGGAAACCGGGACAGGTTTACGAGCAGTACGTC.